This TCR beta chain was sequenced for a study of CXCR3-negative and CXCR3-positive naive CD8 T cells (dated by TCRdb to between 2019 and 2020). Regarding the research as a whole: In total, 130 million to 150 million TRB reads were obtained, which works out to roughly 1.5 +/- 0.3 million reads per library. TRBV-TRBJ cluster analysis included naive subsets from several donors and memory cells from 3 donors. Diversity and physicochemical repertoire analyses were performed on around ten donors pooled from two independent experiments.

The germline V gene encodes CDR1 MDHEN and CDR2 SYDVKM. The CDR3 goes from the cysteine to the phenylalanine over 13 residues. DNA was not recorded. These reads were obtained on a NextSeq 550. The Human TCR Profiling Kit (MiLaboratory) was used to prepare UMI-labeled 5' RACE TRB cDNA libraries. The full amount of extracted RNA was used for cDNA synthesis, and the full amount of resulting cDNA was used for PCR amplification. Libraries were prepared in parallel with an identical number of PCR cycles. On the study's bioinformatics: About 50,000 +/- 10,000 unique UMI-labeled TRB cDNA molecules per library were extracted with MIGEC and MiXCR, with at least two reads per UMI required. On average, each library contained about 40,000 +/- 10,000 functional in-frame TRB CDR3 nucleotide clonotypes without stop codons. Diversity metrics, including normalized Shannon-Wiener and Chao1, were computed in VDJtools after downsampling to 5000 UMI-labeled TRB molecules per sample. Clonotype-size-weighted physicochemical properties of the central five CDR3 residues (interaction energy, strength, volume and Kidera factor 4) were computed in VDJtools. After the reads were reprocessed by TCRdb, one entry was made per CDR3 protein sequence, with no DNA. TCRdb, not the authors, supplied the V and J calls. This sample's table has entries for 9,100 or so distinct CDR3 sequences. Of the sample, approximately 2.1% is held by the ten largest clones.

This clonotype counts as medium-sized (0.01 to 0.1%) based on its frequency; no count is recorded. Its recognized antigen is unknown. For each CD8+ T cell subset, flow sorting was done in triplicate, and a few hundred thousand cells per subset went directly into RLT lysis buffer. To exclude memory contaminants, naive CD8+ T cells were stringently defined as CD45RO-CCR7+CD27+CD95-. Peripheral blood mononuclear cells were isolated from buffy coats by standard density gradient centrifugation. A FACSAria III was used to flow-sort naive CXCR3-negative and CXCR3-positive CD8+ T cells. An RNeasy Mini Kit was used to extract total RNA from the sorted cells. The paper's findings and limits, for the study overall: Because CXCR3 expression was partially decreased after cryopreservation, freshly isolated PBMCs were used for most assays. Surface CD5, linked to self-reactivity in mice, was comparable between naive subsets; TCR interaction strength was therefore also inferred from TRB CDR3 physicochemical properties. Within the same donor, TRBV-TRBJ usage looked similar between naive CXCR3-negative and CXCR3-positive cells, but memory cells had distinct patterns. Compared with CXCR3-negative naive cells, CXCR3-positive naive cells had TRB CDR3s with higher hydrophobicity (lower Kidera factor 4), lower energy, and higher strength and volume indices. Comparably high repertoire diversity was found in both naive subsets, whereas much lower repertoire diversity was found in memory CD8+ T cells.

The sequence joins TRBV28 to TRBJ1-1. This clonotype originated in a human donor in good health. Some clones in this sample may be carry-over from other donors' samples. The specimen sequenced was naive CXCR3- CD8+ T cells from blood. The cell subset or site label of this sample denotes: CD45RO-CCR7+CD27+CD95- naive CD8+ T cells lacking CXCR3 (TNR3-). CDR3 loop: CASSMTGWGEAFF.